One sample yielded the 23 T cell receptor beta chains listed below, sequenced in a study of blood T cell repertoires in COVID-19. TCRdb's table, derived via immunoSEQ multiplex PCR, lists solely in-frame clones and lacks some. In the table there are roughly 160,000 clones, less than 90% of which are singletons. The sequencing sample was made of peripheral blood. These receptors were collected from a man in his 60s with acute or convalescent COVID-19.

This clone turned up a few times. The chain uses TRBV4-2 and TRBJ2-3, with D possibly matching TRBD2 (7 bases). The germline gives CDR1 LGHNA, CDR2 YNFKEQ. CDR3 length: 15 residues. V lost 0 bases and J lost 3, with 10 bases in between. DNA for the CDR3: TGTGCCAGCAGCCAAGATCGGGGGGCGACAGATACGCAGTATTTT. Residues: CASSQDRGATDTQYF.

The genes are TRBV6-6 and TRBJ2-1; 10 bases map to TRBD2. From germline, CDR1 is MNHNY and CDR2 SVGAGI (reference sequence). The CDR3 extends over 18 amino acids. With V trimmed by 5 bases and J by 3 bases, 13 bases remained unmatched. The CDR3 DNA reads TGTGCCAGCAGTCGCCCCGGGGTCCGGACTAGCGGCTACAATGAGCAGTTCTTC. It encodes CASSRPGVRTSGYNEQFF.

A remark on this clone: The junction departs from germline at one end; a sequencing error may be responsible. The CDR3 DNA follows: TGTGCCAGCAGTCCCGGGACTAGCGGGGGCTACACAAATACGCAGTATTTT. Translated: CASSPGTSGGYTNTQYF. The gene calls are TRBV6-2 or TRBV6-3 and TRBJ2-3; 14 nucleotides match TRBD2. This CDR3 has 17 amino acids. Germline V CDR1 and CDR2: MNHEY, SVGEGT.

The gene calls are TRBV7-2 and TRBJ2-5; 13 bases map to TRBD2. There are 15 residues in the CDR3. With V trimmed by 5 bases and J by 5 bases, 5 bases remained unmatched. Germline CDR1 reads SGHTA; CDR2 reads FQGNSA. The CDR3 DNA follows: TGTGCCAGCAGCCGGACTAGCGGGAGTCTTGAGACCCAGTACTTC. This sequence encodes CASSRTSGSLETQYF.

The sample holds one count of this clone. The gene calls are TRBV2 and TRBJ1-2, with D possibly TRBD1 on 5 matching bases. The CDR3 contains 14 residues. CDR1 is SNHLY, CDR2 FYNNEI, per germline. V gave up 6 bases and J gave up 6 bases, with 17 bases separating them. The CDR3 DNA is TGTGCCAGCAGGGAAAGGGGCCCTGGGCATGGCTACACCTTC. Protein sequence: CASRERGPGHGYTF.

The chain uses TRBV27 and TRBJ1-1, with D perhaps matching TRBD1 (6 bases). V was trimmed by 6 bases and J by 1 base, leaving 12 bases between them. Per germline, CDR1 MNHEY and CDR2 SMNVEV (reference sequence). The CDR3 contains 14 residues. The CDR3 DNA is TGTGCCAGCAGGATTTGGGACACGAACACTGAAGCTTTCTTT. Translating gives CASRIWDTNTEAFF.

This rearrangement joins TRBV19 to TRBJ2-7; TRBD2 matches at 7 bases. CDR3 length equals 15 residues. Trimming cost V 5 bases and J 3 bases; bases outside gene matches: 10. Germline lookup yields CDR1 LNHDA and CDR2 SQIVND (reference sequence). Written as DNA, the CDR3 is TGTGCCAGTAGTCGCGGGGGAGGAGACTTCTACGAGCAGTACTTC. Translating gives CASSRGGGDFYEQYF.

The chain is built from TRBV30 and TRBJ2-1; 7 bases match TRBD1. Per germline, CDR1 GTSNPN and CDR2 SVGIG (reference sequence). V shed 3 bases, J shed 2 bases, and the junction held 4 bases outside the gene matches. There are 14 residues in the CDR3. Written as DNA, the CDR3 is TGTGCCTGGAGGTCGACAGGGACCTACAATGAGCAGTTCTTC. Protein product: CAWRSTGTYNEQFF.

The chain joins TRBV23-1 to TRBJ1-1, with 7 bases identical to TRBD1. TRBV23-1 is sorted into the ORF group, with uncertain function. The CDR3 runs 13 residues. The V and J ends lost 0 bases and 11 bases, in that order; junction bases with no gene match: 6. In DNA form, the CDR3 reads TGCGCCAGCAGTCAATCCCTCAGGGGGTCGGCTTTCTTT. This translates into CASSQSLRGSAFF.

In DNA form, the CDR3 reads TGTGCCAGCAGCAAAACTAGCGGGGGGTACGAGCAGTACGTC. Translating gives CASSKTSGGYEQYV. The V and J genes are TRBV5-6 and TRBJ2-7; 12 bases line up with TRBD2. The CDR3 has 14 residues. Losses at the gene ends were 4 bases for V and 4 bases for J; bases not matched to a gene: 3. The germline V gene encodes CDR1 SGHDT and CDR2 YYEEEE.

The chain employs TRBV29-1 and TRBJ1-6; D unclear. Germline assignment: CDR1 SQVTM and CDR2 ANQGSEA. V gave up 4 bases and J gave up 11 bases, with 3 bases separating them. This CDR3 is built from 9 residues. CDR3 region: CSVGPPLHF. In nucleotides, the CDR3 is TGCAGCGTTGGGCCACCCCTCCACTTT. The whole variable domain, remainder taken from reference TRBV29-1 and TRBJ1-6, is SAVISQKPSRDICQRGTSLTIQCQVDSQVTMMFWYRQQPGQSLTLIATANQGSEATYESGFVIDKFPISRPNLTFSTLTVSNMSPEDSSIYLCSVGPPLHFGNGTRLTVT.

The rearrangement links TRBV28 to TRBJ1-2; TRBD1 matches at 11 bases. Germline assignment: CDR1 MDHEN and CDR2 SYDVKM. The CDR3 contains 16 residues. V was pared by 1 base and J by 4 bases, with 5 bases of the junction left unmatched. CDR3 sequence (DNA): TGTGCCAGCAGTTTATCCGGGACAGGGGGTATCTATGGCTACACCTTC. Its protein product is CASSLSGTGGIYGYTF.

The rearrangement uses TRBV25-1 and TRBJ2-3; 8 positions agree with TRBD2. After removal of 5 bases from V and 2 bases from J, the junction contained 9 bases not matched to a gene. Germline CDR1 is MGHDK and CDR2 is SYGVNS. CDR3 length: 16 residues. This chain's CDR3 is CASSRGGGGNTDTQYF. Here the CDR3 DNA reads TGTGCCAGCAGTCGGGGGGGCGGGGGCAACACAGATACGCAGTATTTT.

This CDR3 is CASNRDRGGNQPQHF. CDR3 bases: TGTGCCAGCAACCGGGACAGGGGCGGCAATCAGCCCCAGCATTTT. The chain couples TRBV6-5 to TRBJ1-5, with 10 bases matching TRBD1. V shed 7 bases and J 2 bases; nucleotides not matched to a gene: 5. Germline values: CDR1 MNHEY, CDR2 SVGAGI. The CDR3 extends over 15 amino acids.

The chain carries TRBV27 and TRBJ2-2; a possible D gene is TRBD1 (5 bases). V lost 4 bases to trimming and J lost 1 base, with 10 bases between them. The CDR3 runs to 15 residues. Per germline, CDR1 MNHEY and CDR2 SMNVEV (reference sequence). The CDR3 reads CASSYRTGNTGELFF. CDR3 coding DNA: TGTGCCAGCAGTTACAGGACGGGGAACACCGGGGAGCTGTTTTTT.

The chain joins TRBV6-5 to TRBJ1-1; 9 bases are a match to TRBD1. This CDR3 spans 13 amino acids. CDR1 MNHEY and CDR2 SVGAGI come from the germline V gene. The V segment lost 6 bases and the J segment 11 bases; nucleotides outside the gene matches: 10. CDR3 bases: TGTGCCAGCAGCAATAACAGGGGGCTAGGGGCTTTCTTT. The encoded protein is CASSNNRGLGAFF.

This clone has just one count. The V gene is TRBV30, the J gene TRBJ1-1; perhaps TRBD1 as D (6 bases). CDR1 and CDR2 from the germline V gene are GTSNPN and SVGIG (reference sequence). This CDR3 contains 12 residues. The ends were cut back, 4 bases at V and 4 bases at J, with 10 bases in the middle. The CDR3 sequence is CAWISGATEAFF. The CDR3 DNA follows: TGTGCCTGGATTTCAGGGGCCACTGAAGCTTTCTTT.

The chain employs TRBV11-3 and TRBJ2-7; TRBD2 matches 10 bases. CDR1 SGHNT and CDR2 YENEEA come from the germline V gene. The CDR3 is 16 residues long. J lost 5 bases, V lost 2 bases, and 9 bases had no gene match. The CDR3 nucleotides are TGTGCCAGCAGCTTAAGGGGGTCTAGCGGGAGTAACGAGCAGTACTTC. Translation: CASSLRGSSGSNEQYF.

The chain uses TRBV3-1 (or the pseudogene TRBV3-2) and TRBJ2-1; 10 nucleotides agree with TRBD2. CDR1 is LGHDT and CDR2 is YNNKEL in the germline V gene (reference sequence). This CDR3 spans 20 amino acids. Trimming took 3 bases from V and 11 from J; bases not matched to a gene: 25. This chain's CDR3 is CASSQVGRVFLAGEPVKQFF. In DNA form, the CDR3 reads TGTGCCAGCAGCCAGGTCGGGAGGGTCTTTCTAGCGGGGGAGCCGGTTAAGCAGTTCTTC.

The V and J genes are TRBV24-1 and TRBJ1-5; 7 bases align to TRBD1. Germline V gene data show CDR1 as KGHDR and CDR2 as SFDVKD. With V trimmed by 4 bases and J by 0 bases, 14 bases remained unmatched. The CDR3 length is 19 residues. The CDR3 nucleotides read TGTGCCACCAGTGACCGAACAGGGGTTGGGAAAGGTAGCAATCAGCCCCAGCATTTT. This gives the protein CATSDRTGVGKGSNQPQHF.

V usage is TRBV2 and J usage is TRBJ2-7; 7 positions agree with TRBD1. Trimming removed 8 bases from V and 1 base from J; junction bases left unmatched: 8. In germline, CDR1 is SNHLY, CDR2 FYNNEI. CDR3 length equals 14 residues. For the CDR3, the DNA is TGTGCCAGCCGAAAGGGGGCAGGATCCTACGAGCAGTACTTC. Protein: CASRKGAGSYEQYF.

The rearrangement links TRBV5-6 to TRBJ2-1; 9 nucleotides match TRBD2. The germline CDR1 and CDR2 sequences are SGHDT and YYEEEE. J gave up 8 bases and V 3 bases, and 9 bases lay outside the gene matches. The CDR3 consists of 15 residues. The CDR3 protein is CASSWRGRALDEQFF. CDR3 sequence (DNA): TGTGCCAGCAGCTGGCGCGGGAGGGCCCTCGATGAGCAGTTCTTC.

The chain combines TRBV4-1 with TRBJ1-2, with 9 nucleotides matching TRBD1. J was trimmed by 7 bases and V by 2 bases; bases with no gene match: 5. CDR3 size: 14 residues. Germline V gene sequence: CDR1 MGHRA, CDR2 YSYEKL. The CDR3 nucleotides are TGCGCCAGCAGCCAACCCACAGGGGGCCTTGGCTACACCTTC. Protein sequence: CASSQPTGGLGYTF.